The 7 T cell receptor beta chains reported below all come from one sample, sequenced in a study of blood T cell repertoires in COVID-19. Here immunoSEQ multiplex PCR was the method, and the copy in TCRdb shows in-frame clones only, minus some. The sample lists hundreds of thousands of clones; about 84% were seen once. What was sequenced was PBMCs or T cells enriched from blood (not recorded which). The receptors here all came from a woman between 50 and 59 years old who had recovered from COVID-19.

As concerns this clone: The same CDR3 can be traced to other DNA sequences in this sample. CDR3 loop: CASSQDRGNQPQHF. In DNA form, the CDR3 reads TGCGCCAGCAGCCAAGACAGGGGCAATCAGCCCCAGCATTTT. The V gene is TRBV4-3, the J gene TRBJ1-5; the D gene is possibly TRBD1 (5 bases). CDR3 size: 14 residues. The V gene lost 0 bases and the J gene lost 2 bases, with 5 bases spanning the gap. The germline CDR1 and CDR2 sequences are LGHNA and YSLEER.

This clone was observed a handful of times. The chain recombines TRBV27 with TRBJ2-7, with 8 bases fitting TRBD1. The germline gives CDR1 MNHEY, CDR2 SMNVEV (reference sequence). V trimming: 4 bases; J trimming: 6 bases; junction bases outside the gene matches: 2. The CDR3 consists of 12 residues. CDR3 region: CASSYTGGEQYF. The CDR3 region has the DNA TGTGCCAGCAGTTACACAGGGGGCGAGCAGTACTTC.

In DNA, the CDR3 is TGTGCCAGTAGTAACGACAGACACTACGAGCAGTACTTC. Its translation: CASSNDRHYEQYF. V is TRBV19 and J is TRBJ2-7, with a possible D match to TRBD1 (5 bases). V lost 4 bases and J lost 3, with 10 bases in between. Germline V lookup: CDR1 LNHDA, CDR2 SQIVND (reference sequence). The CDR3 is 13 residues long.

The chain has TRBV6-5 and TRBJ2-1; D possibly corresponds to TRBD2 (6 bases). The CDR3 extends over 13 amino acids. V was cut by 2 bases and J by 9 bases, with 11 bases left in between. From germline, CDR1 is MNHEY and CDR2 SVGAGI. The chain's CDR3 is CASSYGREIEQFF. CDR3 nucleotides: TGTGCCAGCAGTTACGGGCGGGAAATTGAGCAGTTCTTC.

The V and J genes are TRBV4-1 and TRBJ2-6; tentative D call: TRBD2 (6 bases). Germline assignment: CDR1 MGHRA and CDR2 YSYEKL. CDR3 size: 15 residues. The V end lost 8 bases, the J end lost 0 bases, and 11 bases lay between the germline ends. The CDR3 region is CASSGTGSGANVLTF. CDR3 in DNA: TGCGCCAGCTCGGGGACTGGCTCTGGGGCCAACGTCCTGACTTTC.

The chain is built from TRBV7-2 and TRBJ2-7; D perhaps matches TRBD2 (6 bases). Germline CDR1 reads SGHTA; CDR2 reads FQGNSA. The CDR3 extends over 14 amino acids. Trimming removed 3 bases at V and 0 bases at J, with 9 bases between. CDR3 residues: CASSFQTSSYEQYF. The CDR3 DNA reads as TGTGCCAGCAGCTTTCAGACTAGCTCCTACGAGCAGTACTTC.

The V gene is TRBV19, the J gene TRBJ1-5; no definite D call. Trimming stripped 5 bases from V and 0 bases from J, with 11 bases between. CDR1 and CDR2 from the germline V gene are LNHDA and SQIVND (reference sequence). This CDR3 region has 15 residues. The CDR3 nucleotides are TGTGCCAGTAGTTGGTCGGGAAATAGCAATCAGCCCCAGCATTTT. Its translation is CASSWSGNSNQPQHF.